Following are 9 T cell receptor beta chains from one sample sequenced in a study of control samples from healthy donors and cancer patients. Clones were read by immunoSEQ multiplex PCR, and TCRdb kept only the in-frame ones, dropping some. In the table there are over 150,000 clones, over 90% of which are singletons. The sample comprised blood. All receptors come from a woman between 25 and 40 years old in good health.

This chain connects TRBV6-5 to TRBJ1-2; weak D call: TRBD1 (6 bases). With 0 bases removed from V and 6 bases from J, the gap between germline ends came to 14 bases. Germline V gene data show CDR1 as MNHEY and CDR2 as SVGAGI. The CDR3 runs to 15 residues. The CDR3 DNA follows: TGTGCCAGCAGTTACTCGGTACAGGGTCAGAATGGCTACACCTTC. Translation: CASSYSVQGQNGYTF.

This rearrangement joins TRBV7-2 to TRBJ2-1; unclear D gene. The ends were cut back, 4 bases at V and 6 bases at J, with 7 bases in the middle. In germline, CDR1 is SGHTA, CDR2 FQGNSA. There are 12 residues in the CDR3. DNA of the CDR3: TGTGCCAGCAGCTACTCCGGCAATGAGCAGTTCTTC. It encodes CASSYSGNEQFF.

J is TRBJ1-1 and V is TRBV7-9; perhaps TRBD1 as D (5 bases). The germline V and J ends were trimmed by 4 bases and 3 bases, with 15 bases remaining between them. This CDR3 has 15 residues. Germline V gene sequence: CDR1 SEHNR, CDR2 FQNEAQ (reference sequence). The CDR3 is CASSSDSRVYTEAFF. DNA for the CDR3: TGTGCCAGCAGCTCCGACAGCAGGGTTTACACTGAAGCTTTCTTT.

This sequence joins TRBV18 and TRBJ1-5; D unclear. The CDR3 loop spans 15 amino acids. The germline V gene encodes CDR1 KGHSH and CDR2 LQKENI. Trimming stripped 3 bases from V and 1 base from J, with 10 bases between. The CDR3 nucleotides are TGTGCCAGCTCACCCCCAGGCCTAAGCAATCAGCCCCAGCATTTT. It yields the protein CASSPPGLSNQPQHF.

The gene calls are TRBV28 and TRBJ2-1, with D perhaps assigned TRBD1 or TRBD2 (5 bases each). V lost 7 bases and J lost 3, with 16 bases in between. This CDR3 contains 15 residues. CDR1 is MDHEN, CDR2 SYDVKM, per germline. The chain's CDR3 is CASTLGQAGYNEQFF. CDR3 nucleotides: TGTGCCAGCACCTTGGGGCAGGCGGGCTACAATGAGCAGTTCTTC.

This CDR3 is CATSRDRTGGFHREKLFF. The CDR3 bases are TGTGCCACCAGCAGAGATCGGACAGGGGGCTTCCACCGCGAAAAACTGTTTTTT. The chain uses TRBV15 and TRBJ1-4; 11 bases align to TRBD1. With 0 bases clipped from V and 8 bases from J, the junction kept 11 bases outside the gene matches. The CDR3 is made up of 18 amino acids. Germline loops: CDR1 LNHNV, CDR2 YYDKDF (reference sequence).

This clone was counted once. The V gene is TRBV6-6, the J gene TRBJ1-1, with D perhaps matching TRBD1 (5 bases). CDR1 and CDR2 (germline): MNHNY, SVGAGI (reference sequence). V lost 0 bases and J 5 bases, leaving 10 bases between the germline ends. This CDR3 is built from 14 residues. This chain's CDR3 is CASSYSDGGTEAFF. In DNA, the CDR3 is TGTGCCAGCAGTTACTCGGACGGGGGAACTGAAGCTTTCTTT.

The chain combines TRBV9 with TRBJ1-1; possible D gene TRBD1, 6 bases. CDR3 length: 13 residues. Germline V gene data show CDR1 as SGDLS and CDR2 as YYNGEE. The germline V and J ends were trimmed by 4 bases and 6 bases, with 13 bases remaining between them. In nucleotides, the CDR3 is TGTGCCAGCAGCCCTAAGGACAGCGCTGAAGCTTTCTTT. Protein sequence: CASSPKDSAEAFF.

The chain recombines TRBV5-4 with TRBJ2-7, with 9 positions matching TRBD1. Looked up from germline, CDR1 is SGHNT and CDR2 is YYREEE (reference sequence). This CDR3 has 15 amino acids. Trimming took 3 bases from V and 6 from J; bases not matched to a gene: 10. In DNA form, the CDR3 reads TGTGCCAGCAGCTCCGGGACAGGGAAGTATGGCGAGCAGTACTTC. Translation: CASSSGTGKYGEQYF.